What follows are 30 T cell receptor beta chains derived from one specimen sequenced in a study of CXCR3-negative and CXCR3-positive naive CD8 T cells. UMI-tagged TRB cDNA libraries were built via 5' RACE. TCRdb re-called the 5' RACE reads; every CDR3 protein appears as one record, without DNA. Its listing shows approximately 70,000 distinct CDR3 sequences. The sample comprised naive CXCR3- CD8+ T cells from blood. The subset was: CD45RO-CCR7+CD27+CD95- naive CD8+ T cells lacking CXCR3 (TNR3-). Receptors originate from a human donor in good health. Some clones in this sample may be carry-over from other donors' samples.

The rearrangement links TRBV12-3 or TRBV12-4 to TRBJ2-7. The CDR3 sequence is 12 residues long. The CDR3 reads CASSFLGYEQYF.

The gene calls are TRBV29-1 and TRBJ2-2; lacking DNA, the TRBD2 call made by TCRdb goes unchecked. There are 13 residues in the CDR3. Germline V lookup: CDR1 SQVTM, CDR2 ANQGSEA. The CDR3 sequence is CSVVQGGTGELFF.

This chain uses TRBV19 with TRBJ2-2; there is no DNA to check the TCRdb D call of TRBD1. CDR3 length: 17 amino acids. Germline loops: CDR1 LNHDA, CDR2 SQIVND (reference sequence). Here the CDR3 reads CASSIFGGQGYTGELFF.

The chain combines TRBV28 with TRBJ2-2; the D gene TCRdb calls, TRBD1, cannot be checked with no DNA. Per germline, CDR1 MDHEN and CDR2 SYDVKM. The CDR3 covers 13 residues. The CDR3 spells CATNRGDSGELFF. Variable domain in full (rest from reference TRBV28 and TRBJ2-2): DVKVTQSSRYLVKRTGEKVFLECVQDMDHENMFWYRQDPGLGLRLIYFSYDVKMKEKGDIPEGYSVSREKKERFSLILESASTNQTSMYLCATNRGDSGELFFGEGSRLTVL.

The chain recombines TRBV27 with TRBJ2-3. There are 16 residues in the CDR3. Per germline, CDR1 MNHEY and CDR2 SMNVEV (reference sequence). The CDR3 is CASSLFPVRNTDTQYF.

The gene calls are TRBV12-3 or TRBV12-4 and TRBJ1-2. The CDR3 contains 15 residues. Here the CDR3 reads CASSYEGRLNYGYTF.

This chain joins TRBV29-1 and TRBJ1-4; no DNA is available, so the TRBD1 call from TCRdb remains unchecked. CDR1 and CDR2 from the germline V gene are SQVTM and ANQGSEA. The CDR3 totals 14 residues. The CDR3 reads CSVGRQGIKEKLFF.

J is TRBJ2-2 and V is TRBV15; TCRdb calls TRBD1, which cannot be checked without DNA. CDR3 size: 19 residues. Germline V gene lookup returns CDR1 LNHNV and CDR2 YYDKDF (reference sequence). CDR3 loop: CATSRVFARDREITGELFF.

The chain uses TRBV5-1 and TRBJ2-2. The CDR3 has 13 amino acids. Germline V gives CDR1 SGHRS, CDR2 YFSETQ. The CDR3 region is CASSLVATGELFF.

V is TRBV7-9 and J is TRBJ2-7; the TRBD2 assignment by TCRdb is unverifiable without DNA. The CDR3 contains 14 residues. Germline CDR1 SEHNR, CDR2 FQNEAQ (reference sequence). CDR3 region: CASSFYEGAREQYF.

The CDR3 loop is CATSREADRAYEQYF. The chain recombines TRBV15 with TRBJ2-7; the D call from TCRdb, TRBD2, cannot be confirmed without DNA. This CDR3 spans 15 amino acids. Germline assignment: CDR1 LNHNV and CDR2 YYDKDF (reference sequence).

The chain employs TRBV18 and TRBJ1-2; absent DNA, TCRdb's TRBD1 call cannot be checked. Germline loops: CDR1 KGHSH, CDR2 LQKENI. This CDR3 region has 17 residues. This chain's CDR3 is CASSPTDRGHSNYGYTF.

The chain joins TRBV29-1 to TRBJ2-7. This CDR3 comprises 13 residues. Germline assignment: CDR1 SQVTM and CDR2 ANQGSEA. The CDR3 region is CSVEVGARYEQYF.

This chain links TRBV12-3 or TRBV12-4 with TRBJ1-4. This CDR3 is built from 14 residues. The CDR3 is CASSWADPGGELFF.

The chain uses TRBV29-1 and TRBJ2-7; TCRdb selects TRBD2, and the lack of DNA leaves this call unchecked. Germline CDR1 is SQVTM and CDR2 is ANQGSEA. The CDR3 runs to 13 residues. The CDR3 is CSVLADYSYEQYF.

This sequence joins TRBV10-3 and TRBJ2-7; lacking DNA, the TRBD1 call made by TCRdb goes unchecked. CDR1 ENHRY and CDR2 SYGVKD come from the germline V gene. The CDR3 runs to 12 residues. CDR3 in amino acids: CAITLGSGEQYF.

The V call is TRBV2, the J call TRBJ2-7; the D call from TCRdb, TRBD1, cannot be confirmed without DNA. There are 14 residues in the CDR3. Germline V gives CDR1 SNHLY, CDR2 FYNNEI. The CDR3 spells CASDEARGDYEQYF. Full variable domain (missing parts from reference TRBV2 and TRBJ2-7): EPEVTQTPSHQVTQMGQEVILRCVPISNHLYFYWYRQILGQKVEFLVSFYNNEISEKSEIFDDQFSVERPDGSNFTLKIRSTKLEDSAMYFCASDEARGDYEQYFGPGTRLTVT.

The chain joins TRBV4-3 to TRBJ2-3; the TCRdb call, TRBD1, lacks DNA for checking. There are 17 residues in the CDR3. CDR1 and CDR2 (germline): LGHNA, YSLEER. CDR3 region: CASSPAIGGEVRDTQYF.

CDR3: CASSPTVNEQFF. The chain carries TRBV7-8 and TRBJ2-1. Looked up from germline, CDR1 is SGHVS and CDR2 is FQNEAQ. The CDR3 consists of 12 residues.

J is TRBJ1-1 and V is TRBV29-1; TCRdb gives TRBD1 as the D gene, but with no DNA this cannot be confirmed. Germline lookup yields CDR1 SQVTM and CDR2 ANQGSEA. This CDR3 is built from 15 residues. CDR3 region: CSVPWNRVAGTEAFF. Full variable domain (rest looked up from reference TRBV29-1 and TRBJ1-1): SAVISQKPSRDICQRGTSLTIQCQVDSQVTMMFWYRQQPGQSLTLIATANQGSEATYESGFVIDKFPISRPNLTFSTLTVSNMSPEDSSIYLCSVPWNRVAGTEAFFGQGTRLTVV.

The chain has TRBV11-2 and TRBJ1-1; TCRdb returns TRBD1, unconfirmable since there is no DNA. Germline lookup yields CDR1 SGHAT and CDR2 FQNNGV. The CDR3 totals 13 residues. The CDR3: CASSWGAHPEAFF.

The chain has TRBV4-2 and TRBJ2-7. Germline V lookup: CDR1 LGHNA, CDR2 YNFKEQ. The CDR3 has 13 residues. Here the CDR3 reads CASSGGSSYEQYF.

Its frequency marks this clonotype as medium-sized. The chain has TRBV28 and TRBJ2-3; TCRdb lists TRBD1, though no DNA is available to test this call. This CDR3 comprises 15 residues. CDR1 and CDR2 (germline): MDHEN, SYDVKM. The CDR3 protein is CASTRRVLSTDTQYF.

The chain uses TRBV6-5 and TRBJ2-2. There are 13 residues in the CDR3. CDR1 MNHEY and CDR2 SVGAGI come from the germline V gene. The CDR3 is CASSYARTGELFF.

This chain links TRBV29-1 with TRBJ2-5; the TCRdb D gene call, TRBD2, has no DNA to confirm it. This CDR3 spans 12 amino acids. CDR1 and CDR2 (germline): SQVTM, ANQGSEA. CDR3 amino acids: CSVVGRVETQYF.

The CDR3 sequence: CSVEVGQIYTDTQYF. The V and J genes are TRBV29-1 and TRBJ2-3; no DNA is available, so the TRBD1 call from TCRdb remains unchecked. The CDR3 is 15 amino acids. The germline CDR1 and CDR2 sequences are SQVTM and ANQGSEA.

This chain joins TRBV6-4 and TRBJ2-5; TCRdb indicates TRBD1, and absent DNA this call remains unverified. CDR3 length: 17 amino acids. Germline lookup yields CDR1 MRHNA and CDR2 SNTAGT. CDR3 amino acids: CASSTENRDRGKETQYF.

V and J are TRBV20-1 and TRBJ1-1; TCRdb indicates TRBD1, and absent DNA this call remains unverified. Germline assignment: CDR1 DFQATT and CDR2 SNEGSKA (reference sequence). This CDR3 comprises 14 residues. CDR3 region: CSAFRTRGNTEAFF.

The CDR3 sequence: CASSLEFGDENIQYF. V usage is TRBV11-2 and J usage is TRBJ2-4; TCRdb's D gene call, TRBD1, goes unchecked for lack of DNA. CDR3 length: 15 residues. Germline assignment: CDR1 SGHAT and CDR2 FQNNGV.

This chain joins TRBV4-1 and TRBJ2-7; TCRdb's D gene call, TRBD1, goes unchecked for lack of DNA. CDR1 MGHRA and CDR2 YSYEKL come from the germline V gene. The CDR3 sequence is 17 residues long. The CDR3 is CASSLEVGDRASYEQYF.